A single sample gave rise to the 22 T cell receptor beta chains below, sequenced in a study of T cell responses to AZD1222 COVID-19 vaccine. The method was immunoSEQ multiplex PCR; TCRdb's version includes in-frame clones alone and lacks a portion of them. The sample has over 150,000 clones, less than 90% seen once. This sample comprised peripheral blood, obtained on day 0 of AZD1222 vaccination. Source of these receptors: an adult in good health.

The chain couples TRBV7-2 to TRBJ2-7, with 8 nucleotides matching TRBD1. There are 15 residues in the CDR3. CDR1 is SGHTA and CDR2 is FQGNSA in the germline V gene. The J segment lost 3 bases and the V segment lost 4 bases, leaving 8 bases of the junction unmatched. DNA of the CDR3: TGTGCCAGCAGCTCGGGCCCGGGACAGGTCTACGAGCAGTACTTC. Amino acids: CASSSGPGQVYEQYF.

The chain links TRBV2 to TRBJ2-3; D may be TRBD1 (5 bases). The germline gives CDR1 SNHLY, CDR2 FYNNEI. Trimming took off 2 bases at V and 2 bases at J, with 11 bases between the two ends. This CDR3 is built from 15 residues. As DNA, the CDR3 is TGTGCCAGCAGTGAACGCCAAGGGGCCACAGATACGCAGTATTTT. Protein product: CASSERQGATDTQYF.

The J gene is TRBJ1-2, the V gene TRBV5-1; D not resolved. Germline CDR1 is SGHRS and CDR2 is YFSETQ. The CDR3 runs 15 residues. Trimming shortened V by 1 base and J by 0 bases, and 10 bases separated the two germline ends. The DNA for the CDR3 is TGCGCCAGCAGCTTGAACCCAGACGCTAACTATGGCTACACCTTC. Translating gives CASSLNPDANYGYTF.

The V call is TRBV5-1, the J call TRBJ1-1, with a weak D call TRBD1 (5 bases). The V gene's germline CDR1 is SGHRS and CDR2 YFSETQ. The V and J ends lost 5 bases and 0 bases respectively, with 11 bases between them. The CDR3 contains 14 residues. This CDR3 reads CASRQEPMNTEAFF. In nucleotides, the CDR3 is TGCGCCAGCAGACAGGAGCCTATGAACACTGAAGCTTTCTTT.

This clone was detected only once. This rearrangement joins TRBV2 to TRBJ1-2; D may be TRBD1 (6 bases). The germline V gene has CDR1 SNHLY and CDR2 FYNNEI. This CDR3 region has 13 residues. Between the trimmed V and J ends, which lost 6 bases and 2 bases, there was a span of 10 bases. For the CDR3, the DNA is TGTGCCAGCAGCGAAACAGGGAACTATGGCTACACCTTC. Encoded protein: CASSETGNYGYTF.

The V call is TRBV25-1, the J call TRBJ1-4; TRBD1 is a possible D gene (6 bases). V lost 8 bases to trimming and J lost 7 bases, with 23 bases between them. The CDR3 is 16 residues long. Germline loops: CDR1 MGHDK, CDR2 SYGVNS. DNA for the CDR3: TGTGCCAGCTCCAGGGGTGGTGGAGGTCAGGGTGAAAAACTGTTTTTT. It specifies CASSRGGGGQGEKLFF.

In DNA, the CDR3 is TGTGCCAGCAGCTTAGTGGCTAATGAGCAGTTCTTC. The encoded protein is CASSLVANEQFF. The rearrangement joins TRBV7-2 to TRBJ2-1; D remains ambiguous. Germline CDR1 and CDR2: SGHTA and FQGNSA. Trimming left V 1 base short and J 7 bases short, with 5 bases between. CDR3 length: 12 amino acids.

V and J are TRBV6-6 and TRBJ2-7, with D perhaps matching TRBD2 (6 bases). Trimming cost V 6 bases and J 3 bases, with 18 bases left between them. CDR3 size: 15 residues. The germline CDR1 and CDR2 sequences are MNHNY and SVGAGI (reference sequence). For the CDR3, the DNA is TGTGCCAGCAGAGGACGACTAGTTAACTTCTACGAGCAGTACTTC. Amino acid sequence: CASRGRLVNFYEQYF.

The chain uses TRBV3-1 (or the pseudogene TRBV3-2) and TRBJ2-7; perhaps TRBD2 as D (6 bases). The germline V and J ends were trimmed by 4 bases and 7 bases, with 14 bases remaining between them. The CDR3 totals 13 residues. Germline lookup yields CDR1 LGHDT and CDR2 YNNKEL (reference sequence). The CDR3 here is CASSRGQAGEQYF. CDR3 DNA sequence: TGTGCCAGCAGCCGAGGTCAGGCGGGGGAGCAGTACTTC.

The chain combines TRBV4-1 with TRBJ1-3, with D uncertain. CDR3 size: 18 residues. With 0 bases removed from V and 0 bases from J, the gap between germline ends came to 15 bases. The germline V gene has CDR1 MGHRA and CDR2 YSYEKL. CDR3 in amino acids: CASSQEGVGIRSGNTIYF. CDR3 sequence (DNA): TGCGCCAGCAGCCAAGAAGGTGTAGGGATACGCTCTGGAAACACCATATATTTT.

The rearrangement links TRBV29-1 to TRBJ1-1; 8 bases map to TRBD1. CDR3 size: 12 residues. Germline V gene data show CDR1 as SQVTM and CDR2 as ANQGSEA. V gave up 7 bases and J gave up 6 bases; unmatched junction bases: 7. The CDR3 region has the DNA TGCAGCGCTCGGACAGGGAGGGCTGAAGCTTTCTTT. Translating it yields CSARTGRAEAFF.

The chain is built from TRBV19 and TRBJ2-2; D ambiguous. V lost 4 bases to trimming and J lost 0 bases, with 12 bases between them. Germline V gene sequence: CDR1 LNHDA, CDR2 SQIVND (reference sequence). This CDR3 is built from 16 residues. Written as DNA, the CDR3 is TGTGCCAGTAGTAGGTACGGCCTATCGAACACCGGGGAGCTGTTTTTT. Residues: CASSRYGLSNTGELFF. Filled out from reference TRBV19 and TRBJ2-2, the complete variable domain reads DGGITQSPKYLFRKEGQNVTLSCEQNLNHDAMYWYRQDPGQGLRLIYYSQIVNDFQKGDIAEGYSVSREKKESFPLTVTSAQKNPTAFYLCASSRYGLSNTGELFFGEGSRLTVL.

The rearrangement joins TRBV7-6 to TRBJ1-5; TRBD1 agrees at 8 bases. V shed 3 bases, J shed 5 bases, and the junction held 12 bases outside the gene matches. CDR3 length: 17 residues. CDR1 is SGHVS and CDR2 is FNYEAQ in the germline V gene. The CDR3, as DNA: TGTGCCAGCAGCTTGGGGACCAGGGGGCGGTTTGATCAGCCCCAGCATTTT. Its protein product is CASSLGTRGRFDQPQHF.

This chain joins TRBV19 and TRBJ1-5, with D tentatively TRBD1 (6 bases). The CDR3 spans 17 residues. V lost 1 base, J lost 2 bases, and 15 bases lay in between. Germline V gene sequence: CDR1 LNHDA, CDR2 SQIVND (reference sequence). Written as DNA, the CDR3 is TGTGCCAGTAGTATAGGGGGGCTTGTACCGGGCAATCAGCCCCAGCATTTT. Its protein product is CASSIGGLVPGNQPQHF.

V usage is TRBV6-5 and J usage is TRBJ1-4; 7 bases fit TRBD1. V trimming: 6 bases; J trimming: 0 bases; junction bases outside the gene matches: 4. The CDR3 has 15 amino acids. Germline CDR1 reads MNHEY; CDR2 reads SVGAGI. In DNA, the CDR3 is TGTGCCAGCAGGAGACAGGGCGCAACTAATGAAAAACTGTTTTTT. It translates to CASRRQGATNEKLFF.

The J gene is TRBJ2-7, the V gene TRBV4-3; no reliable D call. CDR3 length equals 14 residues. Deletions cut 4 bases from V and 0 bases from J, with 10 bases between. Germline assignment: CDR1 LGHNA and CDR2 YSLEER. DNA for the CDR3: TGCGCCAGCAGCCGATTGAAATTCTCCTACGAGCAGTACTTC. Translating it yields CASSRLKFSYEQYF.

This clone was found once. J is TRBJ1-1 and V is TRBV19; no clear D. Germline CDR1 LNHDA, CDR2 SQIVND (reference sequence). Trimming removed 3 bases at V and 5 bases at J, with 13 bases between. CDR3 length: 14 residues. CDR3 in DNA: TGTGCCAGTAGTATCGGAAGGGCAGGTACTGAAGCTTTCTTT. Its translation: CASSIGRAGTEAFF.

Here the CDR3 reads CASSLRQYTEAFF. The CDR3 DNA follows: TGTGCCAGCAGTTTGAGGCAGTACACTGAAGCTTTCTTT. The chain recombines TRBV27 with TRBJ1-1; D call uncertain. The CDR3 covers 13 residues. V was clipped by 3 bases and J by 3 bases, with 8 bases between them. CDR1 MNHEY and CDR2 SMNVEV come from the germline V gene (reference sequence).

The gene calls are TRBV6-1 and TRBJ2-1, with 8 bases that match TRBD1. V was clipped by 3 bases and J by 8 bases; unmatched bases: 9. CDR1 and CDR2 (germline): MNHNS, SASEGT. This CDR3 is built from 15 residues. CDR3 protein: CASSDQGAFWDEQFF. DNA for the CDR3: TGTGCCAGCAGTGACCAGGGGGCTTTCTGGGATGAGCAGTTCTTC.

J is TRBJ1-5 and V is TRBV3-1 (or the pseudogene TRBV3-2); the D gene is possibly TRBD1 (5 bases). V was pared by 3 bases and J by 5 bases, with 17 bases between. The CDR3 spans 16 residues. Germline values: CDR1 LGHDT, CDR2 YNNKEL (reference sequence). The CDR3 region has the DNA TGTGCCAGCAGCCAGCCCGGAGGGACGATAGATCAGCCCCAGCATTTT. This gives the protein CASSQPGGTIDQPQHF.

The V gene is TRBV14, the J gene TRBJ1-2; 10 bases align to TRBD1. Germline V lookup: CDR1 SGHDN, CDR2 FVKESK. The ends lost 4 bases at V and 8 bases at J; junction bases unmatched: 10. The CDR3 is 15 residues long. Written as DNA, the CDR3 is TGTGCCAGCAGCCCCCCCGGGACAGGGGAAGACGGCTACACCTTC. This codes for CASSPPGTGEDGYTF.

CDR3 sequence: CASSFRAGGPYEQYF. In DNA, the CDR3 is TGCGCCAGCAGCTTCAGAGCGGGGGGGCCCTACGAGCAGTACTTC. The chain joins TRBV5-1 to TRBJ2-7, with 10 bases identical to TRBD2. Germline V CDR1 and CDR2: SGHRS, YFSETQ. CDR3 length: 15 residues. V gave up 2 bases and J gave up 2 bases; unmatched junction bases: 4.